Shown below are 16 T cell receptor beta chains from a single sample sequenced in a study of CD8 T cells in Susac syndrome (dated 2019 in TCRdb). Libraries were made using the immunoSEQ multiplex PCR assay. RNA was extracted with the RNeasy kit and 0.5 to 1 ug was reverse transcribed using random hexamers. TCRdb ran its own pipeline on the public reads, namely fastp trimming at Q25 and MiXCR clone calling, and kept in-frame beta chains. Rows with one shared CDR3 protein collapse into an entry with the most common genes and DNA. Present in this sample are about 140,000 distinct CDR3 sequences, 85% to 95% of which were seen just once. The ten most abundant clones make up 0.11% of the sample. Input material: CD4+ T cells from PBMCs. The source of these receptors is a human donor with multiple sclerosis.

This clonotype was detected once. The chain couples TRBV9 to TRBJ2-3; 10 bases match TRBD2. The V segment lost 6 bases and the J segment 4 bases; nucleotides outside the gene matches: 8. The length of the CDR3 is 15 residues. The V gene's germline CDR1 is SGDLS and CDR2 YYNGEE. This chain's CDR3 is CASKSGRADADTQYF. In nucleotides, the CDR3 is TGTGCCAGCAAAAGCGGGAGGGCCGACGCAGATACGCAGTATTTT.

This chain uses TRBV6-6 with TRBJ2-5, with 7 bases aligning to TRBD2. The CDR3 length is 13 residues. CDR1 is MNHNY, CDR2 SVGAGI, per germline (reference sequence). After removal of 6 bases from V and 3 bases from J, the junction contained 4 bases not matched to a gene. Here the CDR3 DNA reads TGTGCCAGCAGGATAAGCGGGAAAGAGACCCAGTACTTC. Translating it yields CASRISGKETQYF.

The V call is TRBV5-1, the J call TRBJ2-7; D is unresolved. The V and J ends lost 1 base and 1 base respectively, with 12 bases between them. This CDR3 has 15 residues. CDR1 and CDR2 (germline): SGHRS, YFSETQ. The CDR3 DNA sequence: TGCGCCAGCAGCTTGAATTGGCGCGGATCCTACGAGCAGTACTTC. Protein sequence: CASSLNWRGSYEQYF. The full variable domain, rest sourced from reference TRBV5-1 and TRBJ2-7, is KAGVTQTPRYLIKTRGQQVTLSCSPISGHRSVSWYQQTPGQGLQFLFEYFSETQRNKGNFPGRFSGRQFSNSRSEMNVSTLELGDSALYLCASSLNWRGSYEQYFGPGTRLTVT.

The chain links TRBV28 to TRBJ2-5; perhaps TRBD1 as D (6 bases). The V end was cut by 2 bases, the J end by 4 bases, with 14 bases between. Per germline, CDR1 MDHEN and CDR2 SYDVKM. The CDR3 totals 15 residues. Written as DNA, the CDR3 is TGTGCCAGCAGTTTAACCTCTCAGGGGCCAGAGACCCAGTACTTC. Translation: CASSLTSQGPETQYF. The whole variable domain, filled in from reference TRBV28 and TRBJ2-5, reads DVKVTQSSRYLVKRTGEKVFLECVQDMDHENMFWYRQDPGLGLRLIYFSYDVKMKEKGDIPEGYSVSREKKERFSLILESASTNQTSMYLCASSLTSQGPETQYFGPGTRLLVL.

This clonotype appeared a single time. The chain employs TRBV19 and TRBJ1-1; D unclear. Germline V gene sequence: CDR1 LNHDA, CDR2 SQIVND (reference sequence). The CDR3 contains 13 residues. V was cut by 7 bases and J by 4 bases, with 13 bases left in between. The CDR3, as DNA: TGTGCCAGTACCAGGAGAGGAATCACTGAAGCTTTCTTT. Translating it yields CASTRRGITEAFF.

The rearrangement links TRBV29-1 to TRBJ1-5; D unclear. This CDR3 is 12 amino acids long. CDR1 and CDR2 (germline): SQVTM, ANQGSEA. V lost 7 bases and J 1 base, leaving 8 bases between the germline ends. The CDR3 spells CSAKWSNQPQHF. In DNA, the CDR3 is TGCAGCGCGAAGTGGAGCAATCAGCCCCAGCATTTT.

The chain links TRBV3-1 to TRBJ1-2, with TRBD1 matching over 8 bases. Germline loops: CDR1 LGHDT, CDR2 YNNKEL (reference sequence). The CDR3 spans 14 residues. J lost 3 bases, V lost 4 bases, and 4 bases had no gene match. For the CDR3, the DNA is TGTGCCAGCAGCCGGACAGGGAAGTACTATGGCTACACCTTC. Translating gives CASSRTGKYYGYTF.

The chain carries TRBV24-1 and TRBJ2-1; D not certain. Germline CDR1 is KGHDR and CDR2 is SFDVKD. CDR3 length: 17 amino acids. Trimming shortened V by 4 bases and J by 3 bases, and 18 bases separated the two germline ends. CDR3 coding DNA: TGTGCCACCAGTGAACAGACGTCTGGGCGGAACTACAATGAGCAGTTCTTC. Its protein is CATSEQTSGRNYNEQFF.

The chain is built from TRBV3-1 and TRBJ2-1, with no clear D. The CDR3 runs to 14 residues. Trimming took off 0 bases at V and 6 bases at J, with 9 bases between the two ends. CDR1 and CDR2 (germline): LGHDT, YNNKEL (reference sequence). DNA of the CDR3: TGTGCCAGCAGCCAAGATCTCGTGGTCAATGAGCAGTTCTTC. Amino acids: CASSQDLVVNEQFF.

The CDR3 sequence: CSVETGNYNEQFF. The CDR3 DNA reads TGCAGCGTTGAGACAGGGAACTACAATGAGCAGTTCTTC. This sequence joins TRBV29-1 and TRBJ2-1; TRBD1 agrees at 7 bases. Germline CDR1 and CDR2: SQVTM and ANQGSEA. The CDR3 contains 13 residues. The ends lost 3 bases at V and 3 bases at J; junction bases unmatched: 2.

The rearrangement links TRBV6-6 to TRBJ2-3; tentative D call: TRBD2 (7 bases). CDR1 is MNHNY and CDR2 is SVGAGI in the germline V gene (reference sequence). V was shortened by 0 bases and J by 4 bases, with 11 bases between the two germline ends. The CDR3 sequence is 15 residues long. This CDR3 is CASSYSGGGSDTQYF. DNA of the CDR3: TGTGCCAGCAGTTACTCCGGCGGGGGCTCAGATACGCAGTATTTT.

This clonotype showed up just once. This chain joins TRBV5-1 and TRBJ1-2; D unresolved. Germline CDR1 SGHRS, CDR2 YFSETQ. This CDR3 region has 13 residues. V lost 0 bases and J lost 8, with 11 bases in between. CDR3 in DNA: TGCGCCAGCAGCTTGGAGGGTATGGGCGGCTACACCTTC. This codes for CASSLEGMGGYTF.

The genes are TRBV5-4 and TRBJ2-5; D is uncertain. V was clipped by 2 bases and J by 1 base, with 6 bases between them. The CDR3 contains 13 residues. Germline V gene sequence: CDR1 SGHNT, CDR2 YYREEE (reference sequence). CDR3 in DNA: TGTGCCAGCAGCTTTGTGACCCAAGAGACCCAGTACTTC. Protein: CASSFVTQETQYF.

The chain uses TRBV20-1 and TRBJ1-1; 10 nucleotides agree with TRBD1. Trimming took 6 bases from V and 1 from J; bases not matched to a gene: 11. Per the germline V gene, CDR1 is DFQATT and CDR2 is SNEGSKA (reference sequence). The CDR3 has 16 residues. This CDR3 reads CSAYRDRGLKNTEAFF. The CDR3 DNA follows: TGCAGTGCATACCGGGACAGGGGACTTAAGAACACTGAAGCTTTCTTT.

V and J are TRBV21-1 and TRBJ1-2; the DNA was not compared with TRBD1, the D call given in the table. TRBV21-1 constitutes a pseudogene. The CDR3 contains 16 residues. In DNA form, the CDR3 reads TGTGCCAGCAGCAAAAGGACCCACAGGGGAGACTATGGCTACACCTTC. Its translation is CASSKRTHRGDYGYTF.

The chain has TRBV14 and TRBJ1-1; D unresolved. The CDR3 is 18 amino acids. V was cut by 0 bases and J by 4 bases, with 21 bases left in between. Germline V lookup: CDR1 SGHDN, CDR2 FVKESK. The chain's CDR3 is CASSQDGRYGKMSTEAFF. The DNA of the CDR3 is TGTGCCAGCAGCCAAGATGGGAGATACGGGAAGATGAGCACTGAAGCTTTCTTT. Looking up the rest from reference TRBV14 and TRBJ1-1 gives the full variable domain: EAGVTQFPSHSVIEKGQTVTLRCDPISGHDNLYWYRRVMGKEIKFLLHFVKESKQDESGMPNNRFLAERTGGTYSTLKVQPAELEDSGVYFCASSQDGRYGKMSTEAFFGQGTRLTVV.